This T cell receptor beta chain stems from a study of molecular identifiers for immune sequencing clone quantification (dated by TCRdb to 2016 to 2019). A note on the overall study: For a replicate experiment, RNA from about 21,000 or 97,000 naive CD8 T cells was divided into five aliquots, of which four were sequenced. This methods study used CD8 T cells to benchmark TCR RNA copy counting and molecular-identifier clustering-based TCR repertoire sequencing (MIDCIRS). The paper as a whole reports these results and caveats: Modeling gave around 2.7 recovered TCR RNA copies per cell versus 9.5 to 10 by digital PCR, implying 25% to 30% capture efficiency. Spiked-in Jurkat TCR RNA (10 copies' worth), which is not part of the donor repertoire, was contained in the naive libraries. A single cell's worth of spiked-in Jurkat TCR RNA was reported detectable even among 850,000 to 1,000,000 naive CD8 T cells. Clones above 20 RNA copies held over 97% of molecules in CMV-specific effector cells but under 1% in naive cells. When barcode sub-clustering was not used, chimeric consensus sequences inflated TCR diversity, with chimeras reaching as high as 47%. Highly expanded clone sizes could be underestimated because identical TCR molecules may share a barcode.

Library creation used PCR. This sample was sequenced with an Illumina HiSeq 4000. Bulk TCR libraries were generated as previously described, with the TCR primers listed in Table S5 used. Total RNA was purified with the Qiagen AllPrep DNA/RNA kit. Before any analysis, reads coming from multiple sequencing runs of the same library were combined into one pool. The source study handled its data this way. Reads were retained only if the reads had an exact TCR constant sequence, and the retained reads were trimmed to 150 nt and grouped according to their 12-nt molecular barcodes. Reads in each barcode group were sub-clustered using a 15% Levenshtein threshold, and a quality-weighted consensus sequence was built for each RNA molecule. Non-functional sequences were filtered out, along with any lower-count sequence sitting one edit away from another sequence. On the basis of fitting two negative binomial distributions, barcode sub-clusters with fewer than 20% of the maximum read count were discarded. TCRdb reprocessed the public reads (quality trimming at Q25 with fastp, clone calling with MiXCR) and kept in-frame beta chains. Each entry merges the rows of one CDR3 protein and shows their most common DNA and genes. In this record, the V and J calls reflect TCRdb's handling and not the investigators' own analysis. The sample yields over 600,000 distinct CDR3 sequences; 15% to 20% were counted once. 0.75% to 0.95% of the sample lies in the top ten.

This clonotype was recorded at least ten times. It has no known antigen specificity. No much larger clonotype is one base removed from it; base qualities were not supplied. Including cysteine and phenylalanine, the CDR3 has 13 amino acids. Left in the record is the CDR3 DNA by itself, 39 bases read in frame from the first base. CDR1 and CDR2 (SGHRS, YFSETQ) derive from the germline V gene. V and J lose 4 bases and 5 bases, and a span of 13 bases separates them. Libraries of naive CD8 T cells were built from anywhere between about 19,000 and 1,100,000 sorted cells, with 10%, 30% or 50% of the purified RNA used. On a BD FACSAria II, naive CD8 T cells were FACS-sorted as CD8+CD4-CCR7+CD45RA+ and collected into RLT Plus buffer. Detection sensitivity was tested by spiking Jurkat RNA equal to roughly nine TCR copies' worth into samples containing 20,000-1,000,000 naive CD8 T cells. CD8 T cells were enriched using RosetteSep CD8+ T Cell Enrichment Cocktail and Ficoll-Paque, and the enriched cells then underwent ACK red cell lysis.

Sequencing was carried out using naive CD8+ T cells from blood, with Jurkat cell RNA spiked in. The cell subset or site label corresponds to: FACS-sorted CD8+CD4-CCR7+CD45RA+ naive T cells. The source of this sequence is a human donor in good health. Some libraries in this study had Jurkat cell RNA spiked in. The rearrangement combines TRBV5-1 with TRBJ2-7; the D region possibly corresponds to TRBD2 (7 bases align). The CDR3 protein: CASSRGAGDEQYF. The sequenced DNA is TGCGCCAGCAGCCGGGGGGCAGGGGACGAGCAGTACTTC. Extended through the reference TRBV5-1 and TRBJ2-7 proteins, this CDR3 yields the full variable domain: KAGVTQTPRYLIKTRGQQVTLSCSPISGHRSVSWYQQTPGQGLQFLFEYFSETQRNKGNFPGRFSGRQFSNSRSEMNVSTLELGDSALYLCASSRGAGDEQYFGPGTRLTVT.